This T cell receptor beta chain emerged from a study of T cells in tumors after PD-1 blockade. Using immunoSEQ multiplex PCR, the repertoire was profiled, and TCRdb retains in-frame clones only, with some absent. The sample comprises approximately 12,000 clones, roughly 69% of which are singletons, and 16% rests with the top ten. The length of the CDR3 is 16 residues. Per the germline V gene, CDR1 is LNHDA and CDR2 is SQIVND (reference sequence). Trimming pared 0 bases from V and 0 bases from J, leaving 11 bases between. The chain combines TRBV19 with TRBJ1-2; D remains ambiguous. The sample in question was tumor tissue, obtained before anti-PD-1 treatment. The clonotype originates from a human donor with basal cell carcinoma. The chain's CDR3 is CASSIDVYNSNYGYTF. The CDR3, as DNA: TGTGCCAGTAGTATAGATGTCTACAACTCTAACTATGGCTACACCTTC. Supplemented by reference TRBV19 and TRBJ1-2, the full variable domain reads DGGITQSPKYLFRKEGQNVTLSCEQNLNHDAMYWYRQDPGQGLRLIYYSQIVNDFQKGDIAEGYSVSREKKESFPLTVTSAQKNPTAFYLCASSIDVYNSNYGYTFGSGTRLTVV.